A selection of T cell receptor beta chains follows, all from one sample in a study of blood T cell repertoires in COVID-19. The repertoire was sequenced with immunoSEQ multiplex PCR; TCRdb's copy has only in-frame clones and lacks some. The data hold 400,000 to 500,000 clones, with about 88% observed a single time. The source material was PBMCs or T cells enriched from blood (not recorded which). The source is a woman in her late teens or twenties who had been exposed to COVID-19. Each CDR3 is given with its conserved first and last residue. A D gene is named only where the DNA matches it firmly. Size tells how often a clone was seen (once, few, many) or the class of an expanded clone, and some rows leave it out.

>TRBD2|TRBV4-2|TRBJ2-7|.
CASSPLTSGETYEQYF
TGTGCCAGCAGCCCGCTAACTAGCGGGGAAACCTACGAGCAGTACTTC
>.|TRBV2|TRBJ1-5|.
CASSEFFLSGKDSQPQHF
TGTGCCAGCAGTGAATTCTTTCTTTCAGGGAAAGATTCTCAGCCCCAGCATTTT
>TRBD2|TRBV15|TRBJ2-1|once
CATSRDSATSGRAYNEQFF
TGTGCCACCAGCAGAGATTCCGCGACTAGCGGGAGGGCCTACAATGAGCAGTTCTTC
>TRBD2|TRBV29-1|TRBJ2-3|.
CSVRQGTSGGLPDTQYF
TGCAGCGTTCGACAGGGGACTAGCGGGGGGTTGCCAGATACGCAGTATTTT
>TRBD1|TRBV28|TRBJ2-7|.
CASSIRGLNEQYF
TGTGCCAGCAGTATCAGGGGGCTGAACGAGCAGTACTTC
>TRBD1|TRBV29-1|TRBJ1-2|.
CSAQDGTGFGYTF
TGCAGCGCCCAGGACGGGACAGGCTTTGGCTACACCTTC
>.|TRBV18|TRBJ2-1|.
CASSPAQGNEQFF
TGTGCCAGCTCACCTGCCCAGGGAAATGAGCAGTTCTTC
>TRBD2|TRBV7-3|TRBJ2-5|.
CASSLRSGGQETQYF
TGTGCCAGCAGCTTAAGATCGGGGGGTCAAGAGACCCAGTACTTC
>.|TRBV2|TRBJ2-1|.
CASSDQRYNEQFF
TGTGCCAGCAGTGACCAGCGGTACAATGAGCAGTTCTTC
>TRBD1|TRBV3-1/TRBV3-2|TRBJ2-7|few
CASSQAQGFLYEQYF
TGTGCCAGCAGCCAAGCACAGGGGTTTCTCTACGAGCAGTACTTC
>.|TRBV9|TRBJ2-5|.
CASSGGDETQYF
TGTGCCAGCAGCGGGGGGGATGAGACCCAGTACTTC
>.|TRBV15|TRBJ2-7|.
CATSLGGPAYEQYF
TGTGCCACCAGCCTCGGGGGGCCAGCCTACGAGCAGTACTTC
>TRBD1|TRBV5-4|TRBJ1-2|.
CASSYFYSGQGGYGYTF
TGTGCCAGCAGCTACTTTTATTCCGGACAGGGAGGGTATGGCTACACCTTC
>TRBD2|TRBV9|TRBJ2-1|few
CASSPLAGGFNEQFF
TGTGCCAGCAGCCCCCTAGCGGGGGGCTTCAATGAGCAGTTCTTC
>TRBD1|TRBV7-8|TRBJ1-2|.
CASSFQKDRLPNYGYTF
TGTGCCAGCAGCTTTCAAAAGGACAGGCTTCCTAACTATGGCTACACCTTC
>.|TRBV2|TRBJ1-3|.
CASSPGTSGNTIYF
TGTGCCAGCAGCCCAGGGACATCTGGAAACACCATATATTTT
>TRBD2|TRBV6-5|TRBJ2-1|.
CASSYSGVDYNEQFF
TGTGCCAGCAGTTATAGCGGGGTAGACTACAATGAGCAGTTCTTC
>.|TRBV28|TRBJ1-2|.
CASSLPRTENYGYTF
TGTGCCAGCAGTTTACCCCGGACAGAGAACTATGGCTACACCTTC
>.|TRBV27|TRBJ2-2|.
CASRGQGRTGELFF
TGTGCCAGCAGGGGCCAGGGTAGGACCGGGGAGCTGTTTTTT
>TRBD2|TRBV18|TRBJ2-3|.
CASSPLTSGRRTDTQYF
TGTGCCAGCTCACCCCTTACTAGCGGGAGGAGAACAGATACGCAGTATTTT
>.|TRBV6-5|TRBJ1-4|.
CASSTNRVREKLFF
TGTGCCAGCAGTACAAACAGGGTACGGGAAAAACTGTTTTTT
>TRBD1|TRBV11-2|TRBJ1-2|.
CASSYRTGGDYGYTF
TGTGCCAGCAGCTATCGGACAGGGGGGGACTATGGCTACACCTTC
>TRBD1|TRBV28|TRBJ2-2|.
CASSGGTGRTGELFF
TGTGCCAGCAGTGGGGGGACAGGGCGGACCGGGGAGCTGTTTTTT
>TRBD1|TRBV5-4|TRBJ1-1|.
CASRLDRGLNTEAFF
TGTGCCAGCAGACTGGACAGGGGGCTTAACACTGAAGCTTTCTTT